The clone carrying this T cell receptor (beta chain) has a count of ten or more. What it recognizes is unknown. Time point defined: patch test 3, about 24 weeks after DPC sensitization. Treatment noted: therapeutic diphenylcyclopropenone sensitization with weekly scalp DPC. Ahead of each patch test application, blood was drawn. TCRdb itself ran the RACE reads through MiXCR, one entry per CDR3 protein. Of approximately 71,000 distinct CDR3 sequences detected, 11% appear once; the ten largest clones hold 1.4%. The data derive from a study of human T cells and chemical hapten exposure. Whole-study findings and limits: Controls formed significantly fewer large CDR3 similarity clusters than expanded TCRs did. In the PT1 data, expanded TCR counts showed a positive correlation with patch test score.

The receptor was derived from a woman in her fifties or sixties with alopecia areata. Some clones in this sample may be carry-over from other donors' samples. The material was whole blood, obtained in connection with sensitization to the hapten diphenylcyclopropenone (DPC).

CDR3 protein: CASSDSAGGAKTQYF. The CDR3 DNA is TGCGCCAGCAGTGATTCCGCAGGGGGCGCAAAGACCCAGTACTTC. The rearrangement uses TRBV10-2 and TRBJ2-5, with TRBD1 matching 8 bases. CDR1 and CDR2 (germline): WSHSY, SAAADI. The CDR3 extends over 15 amino acids. V shed 3 bases and J 6 bases; nucleotides not matched to a gene: 9.